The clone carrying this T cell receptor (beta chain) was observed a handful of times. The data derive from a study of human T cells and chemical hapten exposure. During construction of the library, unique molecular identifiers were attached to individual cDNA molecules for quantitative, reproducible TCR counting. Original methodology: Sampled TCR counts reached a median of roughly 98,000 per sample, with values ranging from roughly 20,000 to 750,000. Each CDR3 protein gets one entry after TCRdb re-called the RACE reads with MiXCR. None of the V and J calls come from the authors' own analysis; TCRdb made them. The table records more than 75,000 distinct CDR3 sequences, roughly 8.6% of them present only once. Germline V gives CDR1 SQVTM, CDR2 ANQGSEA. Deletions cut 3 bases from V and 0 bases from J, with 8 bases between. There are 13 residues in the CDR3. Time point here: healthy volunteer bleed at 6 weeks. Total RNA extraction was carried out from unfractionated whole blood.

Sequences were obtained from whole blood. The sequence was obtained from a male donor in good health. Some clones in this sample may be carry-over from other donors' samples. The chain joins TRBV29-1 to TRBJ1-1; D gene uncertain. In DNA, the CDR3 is TGCAGCGTTGAGGGCCGCGTGAACACTGAAGCTTTCTTT. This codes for CSVEGRVNTEAFF. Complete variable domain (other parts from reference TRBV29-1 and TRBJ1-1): SAVISQKPSRDICQRGTSLTIQCQVDSQVTMMFWYRQQPGQSLTLIATANQGSEATYESGFVIDKFPISRPNLTFSTLTVSNMSPEDSSIYLCSVEGRVNTEAFFGQGTRLTVV.